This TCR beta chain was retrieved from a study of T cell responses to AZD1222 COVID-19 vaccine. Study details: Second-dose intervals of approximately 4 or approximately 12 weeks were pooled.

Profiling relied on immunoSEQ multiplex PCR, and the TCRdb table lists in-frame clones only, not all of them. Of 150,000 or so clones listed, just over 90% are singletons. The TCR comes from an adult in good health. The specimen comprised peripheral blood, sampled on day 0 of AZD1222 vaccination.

In nucleotides, the CDR3 is TGTGCCAGCAGCCCCCGAAGTACGGAAGGAAACACCATATATTTT. Translated, it gives CASSPRSTEGNTIYF. V usage is TRBV5-5 and J usage is TRBJ1-3; D uncertain. The CDR3 totals 15 residues. With 4 bases removed from V and 4 bases from J, the gap between germline ends came to 15 bases. Germline V CDR1 and CDR2: SGHKS, YYEKEE (reference sequence).